Listed here are 27 T cell receptor beta chains from one sample, sequenced in a study of T cells after posttransplantation cyclophosphamide. TCRdb's table, derived via immunoSEQ multiplex PCR, lists solely in-frame clones and lacks some. This sample has several thousand clones; roughly 77% occur once, and the top ten carry 8.5% to 10%. Treatment was busulfan-fludarabine conditioning, a marrow graft, and cyclophosphamide on days +3 and +4. The input for sequencing was PBMCs, taken more than 150 days after allogeneic stem cell transplant with posttransplant cyclophosphamide. The receptor source for this set is a male patient in his sixties who received an allogeneic stem cell transplant from a related donor and was CMV-positive. Certain T cells may be donor cells from the graft.

The rearrangement joins TRBV9 to TRBJ2-5; no definite D call. Near its end, the DNA agrees better with TRBJ2-7, so the J call may be wrong. The CDR3 extends over 15 amino acids. Germline CDR1 reads SGDLS; CDR2 reads YYNGEE. CDR3 in amino acids: CASSVGARPTYEQYF. The CDR3 region has the DNA TGTGCCAGCAGCGTAGGGGCTCGGCCTACCTACGAGCAGTACTTC.

The chain couples TRBV9 to TRBJ2-3; D unresolved. V lost 0 bases and J lost 2, with 13 bases in between. The CDR3 spans 16 residues. Germline V CDR1 and CDR2: SGDLS, YYNGEE. CDR3 sequence reads: CASSVEIPRPTDTQYF. The CDR3 DNA reads TGTGCCAGCAGCGTAGAGATACCGCGGCCCACAGATACGCAGTATTTT.

This clone was detected only once. The genes are TRBV6-6 and TRBJ2-2; the match to TRBD1 covers 11 bases. This CDR3 has 16 residues. Germline CDR1 reads MNHNY; CDR2 reads SVGAGI (reference sequence). Trimming cost V 7 bases and J 2 bases; bases outside gene matches: 6. The CDR3 DNA sequence: TGTGCCAGCACCGGAAGGACAGGGGGCAACACCGGGGAGCTGTTTTTT. Residues: CASTGRTGGNTGELFF.

In its sample, this clone was seen a few times. The chain is built from TRBV6-5 and TRBJ1-1; TRBD1 agrees at 10 bases. The CDR3 totals 15 residues. The V gene end was trimmed by 5 bases and the J gene end by 4 bases; junction bases not matched to a gene: 7. Germline V gene lookup returns CDR1 MNHEY and CDR2 SVGAGI. The CDR3 spells CASSGDRGPLTEAFF. Written as DNA, the CDR3 is TGTGCCAGCAGTGGGGACAGGGGACCACTCACTGAAGCTTTCTTT.

The rearrangement joins TRBV5-1 to TRBJ1-2, with D possibly matching TRBD1 (6 bases). V was clipped by 4 bases and J by 4 bases, with 17 bases between them. The length of the CDR3 is 15 residues. The germline V gene encodes CDR1 SGHRS and CDR2 YFSETQ. The CDR3 loop is CASSPIGGPGYGYTF. The CDR3 DNA reads as TGCGCCAGCAGCCCAATCGGGGGGCCAGGCTATGGCTACACCTTC. The full variable domain, rest sourced from reference TRBV5-1 and TRBJ1-2, is KAGVTQTPRYLIKTRGQQVTLSCSPISGHRSVSWYQQTPGQGLQFLFEYFSETQRNKGNFPGRFSGRQFSNSRSEMNVSTLELGDSALYLCASSPIGGPGYGYTFGSGTRLTVV.

This sequence joins TRBV7-6 and TRBJ2-3; TRBD2 might be the D (7 bases). Trimming cost V 1 base and J 2 bases, with 10 bases left between them. Per germline, CDR1 SGHVS and CDR2 FNYEAQ. The CDR3 runs to 15 residues. The CDR3: CASSLGRGATDTQYF. The CDR3 DNA reads TGTGCCAGCAGCTTAGGACGGGGGGCCACAGATACGCAGTATTTT.

V is TRBV19 and J is TRBJ2-2; TRBD1 might be the D (5 bases). The CDR3 has 16 amino acids. Trimming took 5 bases from V and 4 from J, leaving 17 bases between them. CDR1 and CDR2 (germline): LNHDA, SQIVND (reference sequence). Here the CDR3 reads CASSPSRVFGTGELFF. The CDR3 DNA sequence: TGTGCCAGTAGTCCCAGCAGGGTATTTGGCACCGGGGAGCTGTTTTTT.

CDR3 amino acids: CSVETGDTQYF. The CDR3 DNA reads TGCAGCGTTGAAACGGGAGATACGCAGTATTTT. The chain combines TRBV29-1 with TRBJ2-3; no definite D call. The CDR3 spans 11 residues. The ends were cut back, 2 bases at V and 5 bases at J, with 5 bases in the middle. Germline-derived CDR1 and CDR2 are SQVTM and ANQGSEA.

The chain joins TRBV27 to TRBJ2-2, with 8 bases fitting TRBD1. V lost 2 bases to trimming and J lost 0 bases; unmatched junction nucleotides: 2. CDR3 length equals 16 residues. The germline V gene encodes CDR1 MNHEY and CDR2 SMNVEV (reference sequence). Here the CDR3 DNA reads TGTGCCAGCAGTTTAGGACAGGGAACGAACACCGGGGAGCTGTTTTTT. It yields the protein CASSLGQGTNTGELFF.

The chain uses TRBV7-9 and TRBJ1-5, with 9 bases identical to TRBD1. V lost 5 bases, J lost 4 bases, and 6 bases stayed unmatched. The CDR3 length is 15 residues. Germline V gene data show CDR1 as SEHNR and CDR2 as FQNEAQ (reference sequence). The CDR3 DNA reads as TGTGCCAGCAGCCCGGGGACAGGGAGAAATCAGCCCCAGCATTTT. It yields the protein CASSPGTGRNQPQHF.

This rearrangement joins TRBV28 to TRBJ1-2; D uncertain. Germline lookup yields CDR1 MDHEN and CDR2 SYDVKM. CDR3 length: 13 amino acids. V lost 6 bases, J lost 4 bases, and 12 bases lay in between. CDR3 loop: CASRVTGIYGYTF. CDR3 coding DNA: TGTGCCAGCAGGGTTACCGGGATCTATGGCTACACCTTC.

Only one count was recorded for this clone. The genes are TRBV19 and TRBJ2-7; TRBD2 matches at 7 bases. Germline V CDR1 and CDR2: LNHDA, SQIVND (reference sequence). V was clipped by 1 base and J by 3 bases; unmatched bases: 9. CDR3 length: 16 amino acids. The CDR3 protein is CASSIGWSSGIYEQYF. The CDR3 region has the DNA TGTGCCAGTAGTATAGGATGGTCTAGCGGAATCTACGAGCAGTACTTC.

J is TRBJ2-5 and V is TRBV7-9; the match to TRBD1 covers 11 bases. The CDR3 has 15 residues. J lost 2 bases, V lost 5 bases, and 4 bases had no gene match. Germline CDR1 reads SEHNR; CDR2 reads FQNEAQ (reference sequence). The CDR3 coding sequence is TGTGCCAGCAGCCTGGGGACAGGGGGGCAAGAGACCCAGTACTTC. It encodes CASSLGTGGQETQYF. The full variable domain, rest sourced from reference TRBV7-9 and TRBJ2-5, is DTGVSQNPRHKITKRGQNVTFRCDPISEHNRLYWYRQTLGQGPEFLTYFQNEAQLEKSRLLSDRFSAERPKGSFSTLEIQRTEQGDSAMYLCASSLGTGGQETQYFGPGTRLLVL.

This clone was seen only once. The J gene is TRBJ2-2, the V gene TRBV18, with TRBD1 as a possible D gene (5 bases). Germline loops: CDR1 KGHSH, CDR2 LQKENI. Deletions cut 2 bases from V and 4 bases from J, with 11 bases between. This CDR3 region has 15 residues. For the CDR3, the DNA is TGTGCCAGCTCACCAAGCCAGGGTGGCACCGGGGAGCTGTTTTTT. The encoded protein is CASSPSQGGTGELFF.

The V call is TRBV11-2, the J call TRBJ2-3, with 13 bases aligning to TRBD2. J lost 3 bases, V lost 1 base, and 4 bases had no gene match. Germline assignment: CDR1 SGHAT and CDR2 FQNNGV. The CDR3 sequence is 17 residues long. The CDR3, as DNA: TGTGCCAGCAGCTTAGGACTAGCGGGAGGCTCTACAGATACGCAGTATTTT. Its translation is CASSLGLAGGSTDTQYF.

This rearrangement joins TRBV28 to TRBJ1-2, with D tentatively TRBD1 (6 bases). This CDR3 region has 15 residues. Germline CDR1 reads MDHEN; CDR2 reads SYDVKM. Trimming cost V 7 bases and J 1 base, with 16 bases left between them. In DNA, the CDR3 is TGTGCCAGCAATAGCCCAGGACAGATTAACTATGGCTACACCTTC. It codes for CASNSPGQINYGYTF.

V gene TRBV21-1 combines with J gene TRBJ2-1; no DNA check was done on the table's D call, TRBD1. TRBV21-1 is noted as a pseudogene. The CDR3 contains 11 residues. The CDR3 sequence is CASRDIFRRFF. CDR3 bases: TGTGCCAGCAGGGACATTTTCCGGCGGTTCTTC.

This chain connects TRBV28 to TRBJ2-1; 10 bases line up with TRBD2. Germline loops: CDR1 MDHEN, CDR2 SYDVKM. The CDR3 is 15 amino acids. With 5 bases clipped from V and 8 bases from J, the junction kept 9 bases outside the gene matches. CDR3: CASSAPSGGSHEQFF. The CDR3 bases are TGTGCCAGCAGTGCCCCTAGCGGGGGATCCCATGAGCAGTTCTTC.

This chain uses TRBV9 with TRBJ2-5, with 7 bases aligning to TRBD2. Trimming cost V 4 bases and J 4 bases; bases outside gene matches: 13. The CDR3 sequence is 16 residues long. Germline V CDR1 and CDR2: SGDLS, YYNGEE. As DNA, the CDR3 is TGTGCCAGCAGCCCCCGAGGGCAGCGGGGCCCAGAGACCCAGTACTTC. It encodes CASSPRGQRGPETQYF.

In regard to this clone: One end of the junction fails to match germline, which may point to a read error. The CDR3 DNA follows: TGTGCCAGCAGTCTTCCGGGAGCCGAAAACATTCAGTACTTC. Translated, it gives CASSLPGAENIQYF. The genes are TRBV5-4 and TRBJ2-4, with D perhaps matching TRBD2 (6 bases). This CDR3 has 14 amino acids. The germline V gene has CDR1 SGHNT and CDR2 YYREEE (reference sequence).

J is TRBJ1-4 and V is TRBV5-1; tentatively, D is TRBD1 (5 bases). CDR3 size: 13 residues. Trimming pared 6 bases from V and 8 bases from J, leaving 14 bases between. Germline V lookup: CDR1 SGHRS, CDR2 YFSETQ. The CDR3 DNA reads as TGCGCCAGCACCCCAGGGTTTGGCGAAAAACTGTTTTTT. Amino acids: CASTPGFGEKLFF.

The chain recombines TRBV28 with TRBJ2-5; 7 nucleotides align to TRBD2. TRBJ2-7 explains the end of the DNA better; the J call may be wrong. The CDR3 contains 16 residues. Germline V CDR1 and CDR2: MDHEN, SYDVKM. This CDR3 is CASSLGRAGSSYEQYF. CDR3 in DNA: TGTGCCAGCAGCCTGGGGAGGGCAGGGAGCTCCTACGAGCAGTACTTC.

The CDR3 DNA follows: TGTGCCAGCTCACCACTTCACTCCTACAATGAGCAGTTCTTC. It yields the protein CASSPLHSYNEQFF. The V and J genes are TRBV18 and TRBJ2-1; D ambiguous. The V end lost 1 base, the J end lost 0 bases, and 4 bases lay between the germline ends. Germline CDR1 and CDR2: KGHSH and LQKENI. This CDR3 region has 14 residues.

The chain uses TRBV19 and TRBJ1-2; D is unclear. Germline CDR1 and CDR2: LNHDA and SQIVND (reference sequence). Trimming shortened V by 3 bases and J by 5 bases, and 10 bases separated the two germline ends. CDR3 length equals 13 residues. CDR3 DNA: TGTGCCAGTAGTATCGGTTCCGAGTATGGCTACACCTTC. Residues: CASSIGSEYGYTF.

V usage is TRBV7-8 and J usage is TRBJ2-7; 8 positions agree with TRBD2. The CDR3 is 16 residues long. CDR1 is SGHVS and CDR2 is FQNEAQ in the germline V gene. The V segment lost 1 base and the J segment 2 bases; nucleotides outside the gene matches: 7. CDR3 nucleotide sequence: TGTGCCAGCAGCTTAGTTCCGGGAGGGATCCCCTACGAGCAGTACTTC. Protein product: CASSLVPGGIPYEQYF.

The V and J genes are TRBV19 and TRBJ2-4, with D perhaps TRBD1 (5 bases). Germline CDR1 LNHDA, CDR2 SQIVND (reference sequence). CDR3 length: 16 residues. Trimming took off 7 bases at V and 0 bases at J, with 16 bases between the two ends. The CDR3 DNA reads TGTGCCAGTAAGAACCCAGCAGGGCTAGCCAAAAACATTCAGTACTTC. Translation gives CASKNPAGLAKNIQYF.

For this clone: The junction and the germline gene differ at one end; a read error may be behind it. This chain uses TRBV19 with TRBJ1-4, with TRBD1 matching over 10 bases. The CDR3 totals 14 residues. Germline CDR1 is LNHDA and CDR2 is SQIVND (reference sequence). The CDR3: CASSAGTGDLEATF. CDR3 DNA: TGTGCCAGTAGTGCCGGGACAGGGGATCTAGAGGCTACCTTT.